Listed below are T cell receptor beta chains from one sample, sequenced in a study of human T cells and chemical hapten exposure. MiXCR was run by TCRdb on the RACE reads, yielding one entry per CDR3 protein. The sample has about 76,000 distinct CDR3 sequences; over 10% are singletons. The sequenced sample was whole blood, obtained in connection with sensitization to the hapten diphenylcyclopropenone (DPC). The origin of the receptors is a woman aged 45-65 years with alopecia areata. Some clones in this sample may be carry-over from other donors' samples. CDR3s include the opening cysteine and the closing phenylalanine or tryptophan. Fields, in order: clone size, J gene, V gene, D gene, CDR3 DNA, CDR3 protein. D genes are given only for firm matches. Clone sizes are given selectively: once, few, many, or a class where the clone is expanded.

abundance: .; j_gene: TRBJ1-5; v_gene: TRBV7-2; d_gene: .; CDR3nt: TGTGCCAGCAGCTTAGTCGGCAATCAGCCCCAGCATTTT; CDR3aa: CASSLVGNQPQHF
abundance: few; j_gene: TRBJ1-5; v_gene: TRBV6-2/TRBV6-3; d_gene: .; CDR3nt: TGTGCCAGCAGCCCTACTCCAGGTGCTAGCAATCAGCCCCAGCATTTT; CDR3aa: CASSPTPGASNQPQHF
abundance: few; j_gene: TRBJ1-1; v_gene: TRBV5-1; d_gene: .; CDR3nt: TGCGCCAGCAGCTTCAGGGATTCGGGCACTGAAGCTTTCTTT; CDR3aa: CASSFRDSGTEAFF
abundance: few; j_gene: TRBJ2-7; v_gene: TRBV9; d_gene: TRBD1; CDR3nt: TGTGCCAGCAGCGTTGGGACAGTCAGCTACGAGCAGTACTTC; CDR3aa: CASSVGTVSYEQYF
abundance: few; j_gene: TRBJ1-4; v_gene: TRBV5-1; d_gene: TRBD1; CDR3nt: TGCGCCAGCAGCTCTGTCCGGACAGGGGAGGGGAAACTGTTTTTT; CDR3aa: CASSSVRTGEGKLFF
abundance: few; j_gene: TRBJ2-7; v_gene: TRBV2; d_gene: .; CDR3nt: TGTGCCAGCATAAGGGGGGTTGGTGAGCAGTACTTC; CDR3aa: CASIRGVGEQYF
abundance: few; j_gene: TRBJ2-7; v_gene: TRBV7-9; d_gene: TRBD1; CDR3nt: TGTGCCAGCAGCTCGCCCGACAGGGCGACCTACGAGCAGTACTTC; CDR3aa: CASSSPDRATYEQYF
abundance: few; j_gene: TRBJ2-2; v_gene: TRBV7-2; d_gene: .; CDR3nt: TGTGCCAGCAGCTTAGGGCAGTCTCTGGGGGAGCTGTTTTTT; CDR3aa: CASSLGQSLGELFF
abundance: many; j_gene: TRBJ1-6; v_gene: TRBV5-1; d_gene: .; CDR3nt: TGCGCCAGCAGCACCCAGGGGAGGTCACCCCTCCACTTT; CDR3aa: CASSTQGRSPLHF
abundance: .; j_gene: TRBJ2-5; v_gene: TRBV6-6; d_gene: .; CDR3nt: TGTGCCAGCAGATCTGGACGGGAACAAGAGACCCAGTACTTC; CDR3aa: CASRSGREQETQYF
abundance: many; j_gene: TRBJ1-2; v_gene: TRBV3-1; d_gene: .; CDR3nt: TGTGCCAGCAGACACCACACCCCAAGGTCGGGTTTTATCTATGGCTACACCTTC; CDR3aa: CASRHHTPRSGFIYGYTF
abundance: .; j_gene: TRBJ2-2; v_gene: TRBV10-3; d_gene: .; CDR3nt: TGTGCCATCAGTGATTGGCCCGGGGAGCTGTTTTTT; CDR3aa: CAISDWPGELFF
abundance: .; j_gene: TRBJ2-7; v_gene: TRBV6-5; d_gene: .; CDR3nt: TGTGCCAGCAGTTACGGGAGGAACACCTACGAGCAGTACTTC; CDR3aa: CASSYGRNTYEQYF
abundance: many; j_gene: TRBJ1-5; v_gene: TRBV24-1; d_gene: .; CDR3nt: TGTGCCACCAGTGAACTTAGAACGGAACATCAGCCCCAGCATTTT; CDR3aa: CATSELRTEHQPQHF
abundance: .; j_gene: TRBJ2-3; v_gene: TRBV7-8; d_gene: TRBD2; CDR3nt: TGTGCCAGCAGCTCGGGTCGGACTAGCGGGAAGAGGCAGCAGGATACGCAGTATTTT; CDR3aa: CASSSGRTSGKRQQDTQYF
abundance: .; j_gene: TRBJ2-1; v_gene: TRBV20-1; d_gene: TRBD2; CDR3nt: TGCAGTGCTAGAGACGCAGCGGGAGTGGGAAATGAGCAGTTCTTC; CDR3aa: CSARDAAGVGNEQFF
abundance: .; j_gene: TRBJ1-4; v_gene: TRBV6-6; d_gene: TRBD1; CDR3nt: TGTGCCAGCAGGCCACTTTGGGACAGGGGAGATGAAAAACTGTTTTTT; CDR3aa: CASRPLWDRGDEKLFF
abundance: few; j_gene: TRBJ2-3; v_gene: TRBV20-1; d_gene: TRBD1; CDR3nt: TGCAGTGCTATAGCCCTTCCGGGACAGGGTTCGAGCACAGATACGCAGTATTTT; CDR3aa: CSAIALPGQGSSTDTQYF
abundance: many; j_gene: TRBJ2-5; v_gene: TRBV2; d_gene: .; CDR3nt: TGTGCCAGCAACAGACCGGGGGTTGGGGAAGAGACCCAGTACTTC; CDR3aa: CASNRPGVGEETQYF
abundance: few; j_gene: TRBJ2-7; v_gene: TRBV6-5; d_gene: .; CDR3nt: TGTGCCAGCAGTTACCGCCAGGGTAACGAGCAGTACTTC; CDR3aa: CASSYRQGNEQYF
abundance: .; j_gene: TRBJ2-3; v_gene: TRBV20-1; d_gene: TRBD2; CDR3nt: TGCAGTGTCGCACTCCCTTTTAGCGGGAGGGCCCTGAGCACAGATACGCAGTATTTT; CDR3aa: CSVALPFSGRALSTDTQYF
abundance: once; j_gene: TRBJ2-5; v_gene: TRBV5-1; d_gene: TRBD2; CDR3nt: TGCGCCAGCAGCTTCTACGGACTAGCGGGAGAGACCCAGTACTTC; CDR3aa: CASSFYGLAGETQYF
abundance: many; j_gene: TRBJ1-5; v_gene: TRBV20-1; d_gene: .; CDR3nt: TGCAGTGCTAGCAAGCCCAGTCTGCCCCAGCATTTT; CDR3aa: CSASKPSLPQHF
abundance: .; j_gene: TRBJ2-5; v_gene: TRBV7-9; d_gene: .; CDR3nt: TGTGCCAGCAGCTTGGCCAGCGGCGCGGAGACCCAGTACTTC; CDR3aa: CASSLASGAETQYF
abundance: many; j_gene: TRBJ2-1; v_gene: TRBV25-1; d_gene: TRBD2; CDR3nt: TGTGCCAGCGAAATTACCGGGACTAGCGTAAAGAGCTCCTACAATGAGCAGTTCTTC; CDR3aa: CASEITGTSVKSSYNEQFF
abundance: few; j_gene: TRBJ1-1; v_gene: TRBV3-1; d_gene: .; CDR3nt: TGTGCCAGCAGCCAAGGGGGAACGACTGAAGCTTTCTTT; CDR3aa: CASSQGGTTEAFF
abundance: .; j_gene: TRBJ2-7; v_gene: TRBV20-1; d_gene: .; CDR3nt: TGCAGTGCTAGGGACGGCTGGTCCTACGAGCAGTACTTC; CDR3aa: CSARDGWSYEQYF
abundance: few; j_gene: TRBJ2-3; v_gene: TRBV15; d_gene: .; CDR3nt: TGTGCCACCAGCAGAGCCGGGGCAAATACGCAGTATTTT; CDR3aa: CATSRAGANTQYF
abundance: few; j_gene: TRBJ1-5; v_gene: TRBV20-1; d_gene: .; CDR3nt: TGCAGTGCTAGAGGCAGGGGCAATCAGCCCCAGCATTTT; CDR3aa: CSARGRGNQPQHF
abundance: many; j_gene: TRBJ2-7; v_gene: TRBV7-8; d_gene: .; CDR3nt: TGTGCCAGCAGCTTAGAAGCGGACAGATCCTACGAGCAGTACTTC; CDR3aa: CASSLEADRSYEQYF
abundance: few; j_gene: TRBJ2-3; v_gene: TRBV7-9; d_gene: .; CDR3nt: TGTGCCAGCAGCTTACGTACTACCACAGATACGCAGTATTTT; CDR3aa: CASSLRTTTDTQYF
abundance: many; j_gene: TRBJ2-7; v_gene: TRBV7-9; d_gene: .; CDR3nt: TGTGCCAGCAGCCTTGGGGGGACATTTTCCTACGAGCAGTACTTC; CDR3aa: CASSLGGTFSYEQYF
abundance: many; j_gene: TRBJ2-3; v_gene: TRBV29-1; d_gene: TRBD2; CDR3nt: TGCAGCGTTGTTACCGGGACTAGCGGCACAGATACGCAGTATTTT; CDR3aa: CSVVTGTSGTDTQYF
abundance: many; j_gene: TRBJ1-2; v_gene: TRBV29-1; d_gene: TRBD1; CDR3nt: TGCAGCGTCGACAGGGGGCCCGCCTATGGCTACACCTTC; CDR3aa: CSVDRGPAYGYTF
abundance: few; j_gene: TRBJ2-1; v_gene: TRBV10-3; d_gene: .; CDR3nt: TGTGCCATCAGTGAGTCAAACAATGAGCAGTTCTTC; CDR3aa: CAISESNNEQFF